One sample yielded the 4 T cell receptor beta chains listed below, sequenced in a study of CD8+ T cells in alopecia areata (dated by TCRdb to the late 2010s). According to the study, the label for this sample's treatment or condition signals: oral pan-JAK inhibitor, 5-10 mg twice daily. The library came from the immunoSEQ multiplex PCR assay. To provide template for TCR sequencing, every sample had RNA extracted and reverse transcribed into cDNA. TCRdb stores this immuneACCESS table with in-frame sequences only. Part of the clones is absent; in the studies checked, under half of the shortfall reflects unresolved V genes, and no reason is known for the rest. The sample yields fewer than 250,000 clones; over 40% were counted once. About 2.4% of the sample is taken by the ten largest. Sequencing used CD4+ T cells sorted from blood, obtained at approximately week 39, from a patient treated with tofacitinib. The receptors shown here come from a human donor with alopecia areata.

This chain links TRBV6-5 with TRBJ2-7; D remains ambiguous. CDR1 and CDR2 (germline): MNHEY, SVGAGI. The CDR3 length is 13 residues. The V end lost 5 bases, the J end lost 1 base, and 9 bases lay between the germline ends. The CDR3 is CASSRTDSYEQYF. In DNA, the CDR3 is TGTGCCAGCAGTAGGACCGATTCCTACGAGCAGTACTTC.

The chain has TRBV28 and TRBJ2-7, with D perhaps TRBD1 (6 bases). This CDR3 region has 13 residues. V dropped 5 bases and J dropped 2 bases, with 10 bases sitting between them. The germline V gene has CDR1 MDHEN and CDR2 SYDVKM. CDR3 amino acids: CASSVTGTYEQYF. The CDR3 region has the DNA TGTGCCAGCAGTGTGACAGGAACCTACGAGCAGTACTTC.

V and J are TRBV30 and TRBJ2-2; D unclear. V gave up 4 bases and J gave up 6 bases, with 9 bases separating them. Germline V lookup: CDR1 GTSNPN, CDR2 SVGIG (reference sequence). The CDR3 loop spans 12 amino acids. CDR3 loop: CAWKSGPGELFF. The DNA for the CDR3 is TGTGCCTGGAAGTCGGGCCCCGGGGAGCTGTTTTTT.

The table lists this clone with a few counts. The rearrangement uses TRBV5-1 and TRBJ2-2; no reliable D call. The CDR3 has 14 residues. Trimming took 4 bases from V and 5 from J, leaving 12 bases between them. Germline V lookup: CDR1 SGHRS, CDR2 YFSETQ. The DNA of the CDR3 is TGCGCCAGCAGCCCGGGCCCCGGGACCGGGGAGCTGTTTTTT. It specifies CASSPGPGTGELFF.